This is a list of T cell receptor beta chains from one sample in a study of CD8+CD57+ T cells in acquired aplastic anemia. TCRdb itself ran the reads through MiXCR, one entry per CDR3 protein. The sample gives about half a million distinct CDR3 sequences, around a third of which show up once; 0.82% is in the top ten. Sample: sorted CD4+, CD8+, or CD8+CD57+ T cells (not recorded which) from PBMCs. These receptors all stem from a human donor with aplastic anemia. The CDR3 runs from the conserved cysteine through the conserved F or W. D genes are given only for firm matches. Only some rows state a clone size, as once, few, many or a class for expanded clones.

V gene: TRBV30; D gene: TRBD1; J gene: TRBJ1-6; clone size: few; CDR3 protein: CAWSVRQGNSPLHF; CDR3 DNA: TGTGCCTGGAGTGTACGACAGGGTAATTCACCCCTCCACTTT
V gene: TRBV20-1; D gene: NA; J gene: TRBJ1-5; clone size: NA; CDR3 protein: CSASVRGYSNQPQHF; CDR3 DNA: TGCAGTGCTAGCGTCAGGGGTTATAGCAATCAGCCCCAGCATTTT
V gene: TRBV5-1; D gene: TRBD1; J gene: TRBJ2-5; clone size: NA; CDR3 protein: CASSLWTGGFRETQYF; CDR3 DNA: TGCGCCAGCAGCTTGTGGACAGGGGGCTTTAGAGAGACCCAGTACTTC
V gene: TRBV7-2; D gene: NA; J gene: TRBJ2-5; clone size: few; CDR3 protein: CASSLAASPTETQYF; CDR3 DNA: TGTGCCAGCAGCTTAGCTGCAAGCCCGACGGAGACCCAGTACTTC
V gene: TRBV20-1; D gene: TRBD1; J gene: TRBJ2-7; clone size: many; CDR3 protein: CSARGTGPYEQYF; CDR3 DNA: TGCAGTGCTAGGGGGACAGGACCCTACGAGCAGTACTTC
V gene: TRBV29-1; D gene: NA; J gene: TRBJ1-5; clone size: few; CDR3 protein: CSVDGSGRRDSNQPQHF; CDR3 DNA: TGCAGCGTTGACGGTTCTGGACGGCGCGATAGCAATCAGCCCCAGCATTTT
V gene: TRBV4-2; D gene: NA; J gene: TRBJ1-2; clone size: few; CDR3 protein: CASSQGVTAVANYGYTF; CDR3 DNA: TGTGCCAGCAGCCAAGGGGTGACGGCGGTAGCTAACTATGGCTACACCTTC
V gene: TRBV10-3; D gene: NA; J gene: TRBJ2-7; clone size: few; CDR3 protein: CASSPGPNHYEQYF; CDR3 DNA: TGTGCCAGCAGTCCGGGACCCAACCACTACGAGCAGTACTTC
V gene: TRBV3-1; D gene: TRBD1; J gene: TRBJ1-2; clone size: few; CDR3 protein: CASRRQGPPSNYGYTF; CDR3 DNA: TGTGCCAGCAGACGACAGGGCCCTCCATCTAACTATGGCTACACCTTC
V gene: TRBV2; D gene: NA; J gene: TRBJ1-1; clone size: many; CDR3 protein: CAIHLGLDTEAFF; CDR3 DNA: TGTGCCATTCACCTGGGGTTGGACACTGAAGCTTTCTTT
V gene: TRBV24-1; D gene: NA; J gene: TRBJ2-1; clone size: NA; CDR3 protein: CASSQDLLAYNEQFF; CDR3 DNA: TGTGCCAGCAGCCAAGATCTACTAGCCTACAATGAGCAGTTCTTC
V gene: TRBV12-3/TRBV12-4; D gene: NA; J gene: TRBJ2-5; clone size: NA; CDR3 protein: CASSKQQQRRETQYF; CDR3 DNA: TGTGCCAGCAGCAAACAACAACAACGCCGGGAGACCCAGTACTTC
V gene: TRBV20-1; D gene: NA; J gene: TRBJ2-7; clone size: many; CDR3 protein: CSATPTRNEQYF; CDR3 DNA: TGCAGTGCTACGCCCACCCGAAACGAGCAGTACTTC
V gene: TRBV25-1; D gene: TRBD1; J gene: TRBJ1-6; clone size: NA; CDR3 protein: CASSRTGGNSSPPLHF; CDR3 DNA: TGTGCCAGCAGCCGGACAGGGGGCAATTCCTCCCCACCCCTCCACTTT
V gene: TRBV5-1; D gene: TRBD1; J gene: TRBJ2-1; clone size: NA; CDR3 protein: CASSLHSGGTGSYNEQFF; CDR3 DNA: TGCGCCAGCAGCTTGCATTCCGGCGGGACAGGCAGCTACAATGAGCAGTTCTTC
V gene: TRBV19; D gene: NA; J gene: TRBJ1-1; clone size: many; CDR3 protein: CASTLRTNTEAFF; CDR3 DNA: TGTGCCAGTACCCTCAGGACTAACACTGAAGCTTTCTTT
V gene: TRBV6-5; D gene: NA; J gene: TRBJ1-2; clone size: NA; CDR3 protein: CASSYSSGSFGYTF; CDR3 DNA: TGTGCCAGCAGTTACTCTTCGGGGTCTTTCGGCTACACCTTC
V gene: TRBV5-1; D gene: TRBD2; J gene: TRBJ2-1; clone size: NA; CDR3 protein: CASMDSGGPNNEQFF; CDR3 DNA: TGCGCCAGCATGGACAGCGGGGGACCGAACAATGAGCAGTTCTTC
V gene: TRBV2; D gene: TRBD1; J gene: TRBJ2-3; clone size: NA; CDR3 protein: CASSDGTVTDTQYF; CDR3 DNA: TGTGCCAGCAGTGATGGGACAGTCACAGATACGCAGTATTTT
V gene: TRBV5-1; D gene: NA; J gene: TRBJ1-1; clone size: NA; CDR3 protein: CASSGQWPEAFF; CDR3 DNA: TGCGCCAGCAGCGGTCAGTGGCCTGAAGCTTTCTTT
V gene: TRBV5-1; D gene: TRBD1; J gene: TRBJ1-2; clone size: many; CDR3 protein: CASSVERDRLDGYTF; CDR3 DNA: TGCGCCAGCAGCGTCGAAAGGGACAGACTCGATGGCTACACCTTC
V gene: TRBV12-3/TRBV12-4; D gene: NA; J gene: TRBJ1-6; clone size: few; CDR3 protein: CATRRDSVYNSPLHF; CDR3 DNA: TGTGCCACGCGGAGAGACTCAGTTTATAATTCACCCCTCCACTTT